What follows describes a single TCR beta chain. Its antigen is not known. The protocol was immunoSEQ multiplex PCR, while the TCRdb copy is restricted to in-frame clones and leaves out a portion. The sample has 300,000 to 400,000 clones, 93% seen once. This sample is drawn from a study of brain T cells in children with intractable seizures. Overall study results and limits: Patients' HCMV serostatus was unknown; virus specificity rests on CDR3 similarity alone.

Trimming shortened V by 10 bases and J by 2 bases, and 16 bases separated the two germline ends. Germline CDR1 reads SGHTS; CDR2 reads YDEGEE. The CDR3 consists of 13 residues. Specified time point: blood from clinic visit 5 months post-surgery; TSC patient then seizure free. The sequenced cases were selected for having the highest brain T cell transcript signatures. This clonotype originated in a boy in the first two years of life with tuberous sclerosis and intractable seizures. The sequencing used peripheral blood, collected about 5 months after surgery. J is TRBJ2-7 and V is TRBV5-8, with a tentative D call TRBD2 (7 bases). CDR3 DNA sequence: TGTGCCGTCCACAGGGAGGGCCCCTACGAGCAGTACTTC. The encoded protein is CAVHREGPYEQYF.